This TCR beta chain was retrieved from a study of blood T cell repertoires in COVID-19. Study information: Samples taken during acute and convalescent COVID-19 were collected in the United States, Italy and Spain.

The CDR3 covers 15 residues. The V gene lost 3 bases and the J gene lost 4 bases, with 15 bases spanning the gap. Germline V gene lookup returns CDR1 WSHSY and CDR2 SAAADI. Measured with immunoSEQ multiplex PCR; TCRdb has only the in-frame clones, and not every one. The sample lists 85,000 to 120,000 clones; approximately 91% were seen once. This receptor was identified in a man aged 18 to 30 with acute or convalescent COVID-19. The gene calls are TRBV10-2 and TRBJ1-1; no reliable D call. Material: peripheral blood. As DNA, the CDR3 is TGCGCCAGCAGTGAAGGGAGGGTCAATCCCACTGAAGCTTTCTTT. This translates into CASSEGRVNPTEAFF.